The subject of this entry is one T cell receptor (beta chain). The data derive from a study of technical replicates of blood from several donors. The CDR3 spans 16 residues. The J segment lost 6 bases and the V segment lost 3 bases, leaving 14 bases of the junction unmatched. From germline, CDR1 is SGHRS and CDR2 YFSETQ. TCRdb keeps only in-frame clones here, not all; method: immunoSEQ multiplex PCR. Here the sample spans tens of thousands of clones, roughly 93% being singletons. This sequence was found in a human donor in good health. V gene TRBV5-1 combines with J gene TRBJ1-1, with 7 bases that match TRBD1. Input material: T cells isolated from PBMCs. The CDR3 spells CASSSDRIPYNAEAFF. The CDR3, as DNA: TGCGCCAGCAGCTCGGACAGGATCCCCTACAACGCTGAAGCTTTCTTT. Full variable domain (remainder filled in from reference TRBV5-1 and TRBJ1-1): KAGVTQTPRYLIKTRGQQVTLSCSPISGHRSVSWYQQTPGQGLQFLFEYFSETQRNKGNFPGRFSGRQFSNSRSEMNVSTLELGDSALYLCASSSDRIPYNAEAFFGQGTRLTVV.